One sample yielded the 17 T cell receptor beta chains listed below, sequenced in a study of T-cell reconstitution after alpha-beta-depleted transplantation in children. As it was prepared, the TCRbeta library received unique molecular identifiers. Via MiXCR, TCRdb re-called the PCR reads, giving one row per CDR3 protein. The sample carries roughly 160,000 distinct CDR3 sequences, over 8.5% recorded once. The material was PBMCs, obtained before TCRalphabeta/CD19-depleted stem cell transplant. These receptor sequences come from a boy between 2 and 10 years old with acute myeloid leukemia, due to receive a stem cell transplant.

This clonotype was counted ten times or more. The genes are TRBV19 and TRBJ1-4; weak D call: TRBD1 (5 bases). Germline V gene lookup returns CDR1 LNHDA and CDR2 SQIVND (reference sequence). The ends were cut back, 6 bases at V and 2 bases at J, with 13 bases in the middle. The CDR3 length is 15 residues. The CDR3 nucleotides are TGTGCCAGTAGGCGACAGACAGTTACTAATGAAAAACTGTTTTTT. It encodes CASRRQTVTNEKLFF.

This clonotype was recorded many times. V usage is TRBV20-1 and J usage is TRBJ1-1; D is perhaps TRBD1 (5 bases). The CDR3 is 15 residues long. V lost 0 bases to trimming and J lost 0 bases, with 11 bases between them. Germline CDR1 DFQATT, CDR2 SNEGSKA (reference sequence). CDR3 protein: CSARDPPGMNTEAFF. CDR3 sequence (DNA): TGCAGTGCTAGAGATCCTCCAGGGATGAACACTGAAGCTTTCTTT.

This clonotype showed up many times. The rearrangement joins TRBV4-1 to TRBJ2-7; 7 nucleotides line up with TRBD2. Germline V gene lookup returns CDR1 MGHRA and CDR2 YSYEKL. This CDR3 is built from 15 residues. The V and J ends lost 0 bases and 6 bases, in that order; junction bases with no gene match: 8. Here the CDR3 DNA reads TGCGCCAGCAGCCAAGATGCAGCTAGGGAGGGCGAGCAGTACTTC. It specifies CASSQDAAREGEQYF.

This clonotype was counted at least ten times. V usage is TRBV7-9 and J usage is TRBJ1-1; D remains ambiguous. The CDR3 length is 13 residues. V dropped 0 bases and J dropped 11 bases, with 13 bases sitting between them. CDR1 is SEHNR, CDR2 FQNEAQ, per germline (reference sequence). CDR3 sequence reads: CASSLASGSGAFF. CDR3 bases: TGTGCCAGCAGCTTAGCCTCTGGAAGCGGGGCTTTCTTT.

The sample holds many counts of this clonotype. The chain couples TRBV12-3 or TRBV12-4 to TRBJ2-3, with D maybe TRBD2 (5 bases). This CDR3 spans 15 amino acids. The V end lost 3 bases, the J end lost 0 bases, and 10 bases lay between the germline ends. CDR3 sequence (DNA): TGTGCCAGCAGTTTTAGCGTAACTAGCACAGATACGCAGTATTTT. Translated, it gives CASSFSVTSTDTQYF.

This clonotype was recorded at least ten times. The genes are TRBV6-6 and TRBJ2-1; D is perhaps TRBD1 or TRBD2 (5 bases each). This CDR3 has 13 amino acids. Per the germline V gene, CDR1 is MNHNY and CDR2 is SVGAGI (reference sequence). V was cut by 6 bases and J by 9 bases, with 15 bases left in between. The CDR3 here is CASSRIGAAEQFF. The CDR3 DNA is TGTGCCAGCAGCCGGATCGGGGCGGCTGAGCAGTTCTTC.

This clonotype was recorded many times. The rearrangement links TRBV10-3 to TRBJ1-1, with TRBD1 as a possible D gene (5 bases). Germline loops: CDR1 ENHRY, CDR2 SYGVKD. Trimming took off 7 bases at V and 4 bases at J, with 13 bases between the two ends. There are 13 residues in the CDR3. CDR3 protein: CAITQGGGTEAFF. As DNA, the CDR3 is TGTGCCATCACTCAGGGTGGCGGCACTGAAGCTTTCTTT.

This clonotype was counted at least ten times. The rearrangement joins TRBV10-2 to TRBJ1-1; D remains unclear. V was trimmed by 3 bases and J by 5 bases, leaving 10 bases between them. The CDR3 totals 13 residues. The germline V gene encodes CDR1 WSHSY and CDR2 SAAADI. CDR3 residues: CASSDTWKTEAFF. CDR3 sequence (DNA): TGCGCCAGCAGTGATACCTGGAAAACTGAAGCTTTCTTT.

This clonotype occurred many times. The chain joins TRBV28 to TRBJ1-6, with 8 bases lining up with TRBD1. The CDR3 extends over 15 amino acids. The ends lost 2 bases at V and 7 bases at J; junction bases unmatched: 4. Germline V CDR1 and CDR2: MDHEN, SYDVKM. CDR3 residues: CASSLQGAGNSPLHF. Written as DNA, the CDR3 is TGTGCCAGCAGTTTACAGGGGGCCGGAAATTCACCCCTCCACTTT.

Ten or more counts support this clonotype. The chain combines TRBV6-5 with TRBJ1-6; possible D gene TRBD1, 6 bases. The V end lost 0 bases, the J end lost 6 bases, and 12 bases lay between the germline ends. Per germline, CDR1 MNHEY and CDR2 SVGAGI. CDR3 length: 16 residues. CDR3 DNA sequence: TGTGCCAGCAGTTACTCGTCACCAGGGGCTAATTCACCCCTCCACTTT. Its translation is CASSYSSPGANSPLHF.

In this sample, this clonotype turned up many times. The chain carries TRBV28 and TRBJ1-6; possible D gene TRBD1, 5 bases. This CDR3 has 15 residues. The V end lost 0 bases, the J end lost 9 bases, and 12 bases lay between the germline ends. Germline CDR1 is MDHEN and CDR2 is SYDVKM. The chain's CDR3 is CASSLWGTDSSPLHF. The CDR3 DNA follows: TGTGCCAGCAGTTTATGGGGGACGGATAGTTCACCCCTCCACTTT.

This clonotype has ten or more counts. The CDR3 loop is CASSAQTGMVEQYF. The CDR3 coding sequence is TGTGCCAGCAGCGCCCAGACAGGGATGGTCGAGCAGTACTTC. J is TRBJ2-7 and V is TRBV7-2; TRBD1 aligns across 7 bases. With V trimmed by 5 bases and J by 6 bases, 10 bases remained unmatched. Germline V CDR1 and CDR2: SGHTA, FQGNSA. The CDR3 is 14 residues long.

The rearrangement uses TRBV4-2 and TRBJ2-7; a weak D match, TRBD2 (6 bases). The CDR3 extends over 13 amino acids. V shed 4 bases and J shed 3 bases, with 10 bases lying between them. Germline V gene lookup returns CDR1 LGHNA and CDR2 YNFKEQ. CDR3 residues: CASSPGDGYEQYF. The CDR3 coding sequence is TGTGCCAGCAGCCCGGGGGACGGCTACGAGCAGTACTTC.

This clonotype was seen ten or more times. The rearrangement links TRBV5-1 to TRBJ2-3; TRBD2 is a possible D gene (6 bases). Trimming pared 1 base from V and 8 bases from J, leaving 14 bases between. This CDR3 is built from 14 residues. The V gene's germline CDR1 is SGHRS and CDR2 YFSETQ. CDR3 sequence: CASSLTRPGSTQYF. Here the CDR3 DNA reads TGCGCCAGCAGCTTGACCCGCCCCGGGAGTACGCAGTATTTT.

This chain links TRBV12-5 with TRBJ2-1; the match to TRBD1 covers 9 bases. This CDR3 is built from 20 residues. Germline V gene data show CDR1 as LGHNT and CDR2 as FRNRAP. The trim removed 0 bases at V and 2 bases at J, leaving 14 bases unmatched. Written as DNA, the CDR3 is TGTGCTAGTGGTTTGGTACGGAGACAGGGGGTGTTCGGCACCTACAATGAGCAGTTCTTC. It yields the protein CASGLVRRQGVFGTYNEQFF.

This clonotype appeared many times. This rearrangement joins TRBV20-1 to TRBJ2-7; TRBD1 agrees at 7 bases. Per the germline V gene, CDR1 is DFQATT and CDR2 is SNEGSKA (reference sequence). Germline trimming cut 4 bases from V and 2 bases from J; bases unmatched to any gene: 5. This CDR3 spans 13 amino acids. CDR3 amino acids: CSANEGAAYEQYF. The CDR3 DNA sequence: TGCAGTGCTAATGAGGGGGCCGCCTACGAGCAGTACTTC.

In its sample, this clonotype was seen many times. This rearrangement joins TRBV4-2 to TRBJ2-1; 7 bases are shared with TRBD2. The junction had 5 bases not matched to a gene; V was cut back by 0 bases and J by 3 bases. The length of the CDR3 is 16 residues. Germline V CDR1 and CDR2: LGHNA, YNFKEQ. The CDR3 region is CASSQELGGGYNEQFF. The CDR3, as DNA: TGTGCCAGCAGCCAAGAGTTGGGGGGGGGCTACAATGAGCAGTTCTTC.